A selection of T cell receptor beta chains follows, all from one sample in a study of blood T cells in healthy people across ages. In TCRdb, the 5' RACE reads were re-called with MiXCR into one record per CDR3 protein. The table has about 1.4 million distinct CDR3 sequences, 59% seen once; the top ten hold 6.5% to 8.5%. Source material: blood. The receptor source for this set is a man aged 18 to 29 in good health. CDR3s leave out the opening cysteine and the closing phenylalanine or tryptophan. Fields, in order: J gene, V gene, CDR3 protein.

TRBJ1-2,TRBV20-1,SARTGYSYGYT
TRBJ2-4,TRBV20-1,SANHGGMGNIQY
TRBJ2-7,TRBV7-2,ASSFVDLRGGGYEQY
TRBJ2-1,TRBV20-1,SARITRAKF
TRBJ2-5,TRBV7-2,ASSISPRGYNQETQY
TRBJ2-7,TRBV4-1,ASSQEPSGRVEQY
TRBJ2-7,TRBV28,ASSFNWGGGYEQY
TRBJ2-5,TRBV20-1,SARDQSGGSQETQY
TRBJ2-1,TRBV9,ASSALSSTEQF
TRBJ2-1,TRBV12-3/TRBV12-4,ASSNLLAGVYNEQF
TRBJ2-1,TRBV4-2,ASSQAGGRDEQF
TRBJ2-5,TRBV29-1,SVEDWTDQETQY
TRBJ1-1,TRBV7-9,ASSSTVMNTEAF
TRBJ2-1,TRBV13,ASSLVVGALEQF
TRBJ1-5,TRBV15,ATQGINQPQH
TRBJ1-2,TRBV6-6,ASSYSMGRGDYGYT
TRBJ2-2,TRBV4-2,ASSPPGREDTGELF
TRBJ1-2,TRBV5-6,ASSPGDSFRDT
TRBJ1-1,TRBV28,ASRFSRRYTEAF
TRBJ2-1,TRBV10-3,AISEGDNEQF
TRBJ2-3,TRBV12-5,ASGLREGTDTQY
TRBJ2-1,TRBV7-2,ASPQGLAGANEQF
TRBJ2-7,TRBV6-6,ASSYSRVVAYEQY
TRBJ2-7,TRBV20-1,SARDTRGLAGAYEQY